Each of the 31 T cell receptor beta chains below was sequenced from the same sample in a study of shared clonotypes between healthy human individuals. The table came from immunoSEQ multiplex PCR; TCRdb's copy has only in-frame clones and leaves some out. The sample shows fewer than 800,000 clones, 90% to 95% of them seen only once. Cells designated naive CD8 were CD45RO-negative and were positively selected for CCR7, with terminally differentiated effector memory CD45RA+ cells excluded. The specimen sequenced was naive CD8+ T cells sorted from blood. The source is a man between 25 and 39 years old in good health.

The V and J genes are TRBV14 and TRBJ1-1, with TRBD1 matching 7 bases. The trim removed 3 bases at V and 3 bases at J, leaving 22 bases unmatched. CDR1 SGHDN and CDR2 FVKESK come from the germline V gene. The length of the CDR3 is 20 residues. CDR3 sequence reads: CASSQGTDNAERYLDTEAFF. DNA of the CDR3: TGTGCCAGCAGCCAGGGGACAGATAATGCGGAAAGATATTTGGACACTGAAGCTTTCTTT.

The chain employs TRBV7-9 and TRBJ2-7; D is uncertain. V was pared by 0 bases and J by 6 bases, with 12 bases between. The length of the CDR3 is 14 residues. Germline CDR1 reads SEHNR; CDR2 reads FQNEAQ (reference sequence). The CDR3 reads CASSLARARAEQYF. The CDR3 region has the DNA TGTGCCAGCAGCTTAGCTCGGGCTAGGGCCGAGCAGTACTTC.

This chain links TRBV19 with TRBJ2-7; D may be TRBD1 (5 bases). The CDR3 runs to 15 residues. Trimming took 1 base from V and 3 from J, leaving 13 bases between them. Germline assignment: CDR1 LNHDA and CDR2 SQIVND (reference sequence). The CDR3 DNA sequence: TGTGCCAGTAGTATAGTTAGCAGTAGGGGCTACGAGCAGTACTTC. It translates to CASSIVSSRGYEQYF. Filled out from reference TRBV19 and TRBJ2-7, the complete variable domain reads DGGITQSPKYLFRKEGQNVTLSCEQNLNHDAMYWYRQDPGQGLRLIYYSQIVNDFQKGDIAEGYSVSREKKESFPLTVTSAQKNPTAFYLCASSIVSSRGYEQYFGPGTRLTVT.

The V gene is TRBV11-2, the J gene TRBJ1-3, with D uncertain. The V and J ends lost 6 bases and 3 bases respectively, with 0 bases between them. The length of the CDR3 is 10 residues. Germline V gene data show CDR1 as SGHAT and CDR2 as FQNNGV. CDR3 nucleotides: TGTGCCAGCAGTGGAAACACCATATATTTT. Translating it yields CASSGNTIYF.

This clone was counted a single time. The chain couples TRBV9 to TRBJ2-2; no clear D gene. Trimming removed 4 bases from V and 1 base from J, with 5 bases in between. This CDR3 is built from 13 residues. The V gene's germline CDR1 is SGDLS and CDR2 YYNGEE. The CDR3: CASSSRNTGELFF. The CDR3 DNA sequence: TGTGCCAGCAGCTCGAGGAACACCGGGGAGCTGTTTTTT.

The genes are TRBV2 and TRBJ2-2; a weak D match, TRBD1 (5 bases). The V end lost 2 bases, the J end lost 7 bases, and 14 bases lay between the germline ends. This CDR3 comprises 15 residues. Germline CDR1 and CDR2: SNHLY and FYNNEI. CDR3 region: CASSERTPGHGELFF. CDR3 nucleotides: TGTGCCAGCAGTGAACGGACCCCAGGGCACGGGGAGCTGTTTTTT. The full variable domain, its missing parts supplied by reference TRBV2 and TRBJ2-2, is EPEVTQTPSHQVTQMGQEVILRCVPISNHLYFYWYRQILGQKVEFLVSFYNNEISEKSEIFDDQFSVERPDGSNFTLKIRSTKLEDSAMYFCASSERTPGHGELFFGEGSRLTVL.

J is TRBJ2-7 and V is TRBV7-2, with 9 positions matching TRBD2. Germline V gene sequence: CDR1 SGHTA, CDR2 FQGNSA. Trimming cost V 1 base and J 3 bases; bases outside gene matches: 4. The CDR3 totals 15 residues. CDR3 nucleotides: TGTGCCAGCAGCTTAGTAGCGGGAGTGGGCTACGAGCAGTACTTC. Residues: CASSLVAGVGYEQYF.

CDR3 sequence: CAWSRFGTISSTDTQYF. The CDR3 DNA follows: TGTGCCTGGAGTCGATTCGGGACAATCTCTAGCACAGATACGCAGTATTTT. The chain combines TRBV30 with TRBJ2-3; tentative D call: TRBD1 (6 bases). Germline V gives CDR1 GTSNPN, CDR2 SVGIG (reference sequence). This CDR3 region has 17 residues. Trimming took off 2 bases at V and 0 bases at J, with 18 bases between the two ends.

V gene TRBV9 combines with J gene TRBJ2-5, with D possibly matching TRBD1 (5 bases). Trimming pared 0 bases from V and 1 base from J, leaving 10 bases between. The CDR3 length is 15 residues. CDR1 and CDR2 (germline): SGDLS, YYNGEE. As DNA, the CDR3 is TGTGCCAGCAGCGTAGTTGACAGCACCCAAGAGACCCAGTACTTC. Translation gives CASSVVDSTQETQYF. The full variable domain, with the rest looked up from reference TRBV9 and TRBJ2-5, is DSGVTQTPKHLITATGQRVTLRCSPRSGDLSVYWYQQSLDQGLQFLIQYYNGEERAKGNILERFSAQQFPDLHSELNLSSLELGDSALYFCASSVVDSTQETQYFGPGTRLLVL.

The V gene is TRBV18, the J gene TRBJ2-7; D gene uncertain. The V end lost 0 bases, the J end lost 1 base, and 16 bases lay between the germline ends. The CDR3 runs to 17 residues. Germline CDR1 reads KGHSH; CDR2 reads LQKENI. In nucleotides, the CDR3 is TGTGCCAGCTCACCACCGGAACCAGTAGAGGCGTCCTACGAGCAGTACTTC. Translating gives CASSPPEPVEASYEQYF.

The chain has TRBV21-1 and TRBJ2-1; the D call TRBD1 from the table was never checked on the DNA. TRBV21-1 is described as a pseudogene. This CDR3 spans 15 amino acids. The CDR3 spells CASSKAGQGFHEQFF. The CDR3 nucleotides are TGTGCCAGCAGCAAAGCGGGACAGGGTTTCCATGAGCAGTTCTTC.

This chain connects TRBV7-9 to TRBJ2-2; 14 bases align to TRBD2. The CDR3 runs 15 residues. The germline gives CDR1 SEHNR, CDR2 FQNEAQ (reference sequence). V lost 8 bases, J lost 5 bases, and 4 bases stayed unmatched. The CDR3 spells CASGGTSGRTGELFF. The CDR3 DNA reads TGTGCCAGCGGGGGGACTAGCGGGAGAACCGGGGAGCTGTTTTTT.

The chain couples TRBV27 to TRBJ2-7, with D hard to call. Trimming left V 7 bases short and J 4 bases short, with 17 bases between. CDR3 length: 14 amino acids. The V gene's germline CDR1 is MNHEY and CDR2 SMNVEV (reference sequence). CDR3 amino acids: CASTPLGSPYEQYF. The CDR3 coding sequence is TGTGCCAGCACCCCTCTAGGGTCCCCTTACGAGCAGTACTTC.

This clone has only a few counts. The gene calls are TRBV19 and TRBJ2-7; D gene unclear. V lost 6 bases, J lost 0 bases, and 12 bases lay in between. The V gene's germline CDR1 is LNHDA and CDR2 SQIVND (reference sequence). CDR3 length equals 14 residues. The CDR3: CASSGHPSSYEQYF. The CDR3, as DNA: TGTGCCAGTAGCGGTCACCCCAGCTCCTACGAGCAGTACTTC.

The V and J genes are TRBV7-9 and TRBJ2-2; 9 bases line up with TRBD1. The germline V gene has CDR1 SEHNR and CDR2 FQNEAQ (reference sequence). CDR3 length equals 18 residues. Trimming took 5 bases from V and 0 from J; bases not matched to a gene: 10. CDR3 DNA sequence: TGTGCCAGCAGCGGCGACAGGGGGTCGCCCGCGAACACCGGGGAGCTGTTTTTT. Its protein is CASSGDRGSPANTGELFF.

This sequence joins TRBV6-5 and TRBJ1-1; perhaps TRBD1 as D (5 bases). Germline V gene sequence: CDR1 MNHEY, CDR2 SVGAGI. V dropped 2 bases and J dropped 1 base, with 8 bases sitting between them. CDR3 length: 14 residues. CDR3 region: CASSYRGGNTEAFF. DNA for the CDR3: TGTGCCAGCAGTTACCGGGGGGGGAACACTGAAGCTTTCTTT.

The chain has TRBV4-1 and TRBJ2-7; maybe TRBD1 (6 bases). The CDR3 extends over 17 amino acids. With 0 bases removed from V and 1 base from J, the gap between germline ends came to 16 bases. Germline CDR1 is MGHRA and CDR2 is YSYEKL. The CDR3 sequence is CASSQDFWGPTSYEQYF. The CDR3 nucleotides read TGCGCCAGCAGCCAAGATTTTTGGGGGCCGACGTCCTACGAGCAGTACTTC.

J is TRBJ2-7 and V is TRBV5-1; tentative D call: TRBD1 (5 bases). In germline, CDR1 is SGHRS, CDR2 YFSETQ. The V and J ends lost 0 bases and 2 bases respectively, with 12 bases between them. The CDR3 has 15 amino acids. Here the CDR3 DNA reads TGCGCCAGCAGCTTGGAGGCAGGGCGGACCTACGAGCAGTACTTC. Protein sequence: CASSLEAGRTYEQYF.

This clone was observed once. The V and J genes are TRBV27 and TRBJ2-5; TRBD1 or TRBD2 may be the D gene (5 bases each). This CDR3 is 13 amino acids long. The germline gives CDR1 MNHEY, CDR2 SMNVEV (reference sequence). V was pared by 3 bases and J by 9 bases, with 14 bases between. The CDR3 reads CASSLGRERAQYF. The CDR3 DNA follows: TGTGCCAGCAGTTTGGGCAGGGAGCGAGCCCAGTACTTC.

Regarding this clone: At the DNA level, this CDR3 is encoded by other sequences in the same sample as well. The chain uses TRBV27 and TRBJ2-7, with 9 bases fitting TRBD2. CDR3 length: 15 residues. J was trimmed by 2 bases and V by 5 bases; bases with no gene match: 7. The V gene's germline CDR1 is MNHEY and CDR2 SMNVEV (reference sequence). Here the CDR3 DNA reads TGTGCCAGCAGTCCCGGGCTAGCGGGGCCCTACGAGCAGTACTTC. This sequence encodes CASSPGLAGPYEQYF.

The chain is built from TRBV5-5 and TRBJ2-7; D not resolved. Germline values: CDR1 SGHKS, CDR2 YYEKEE (reference sequence). The CDR3 contains 15 residues. V was shortened by 6 bases and J by 0 bases, with 16 bases between the two germline ends. CDR3: CASKSGPLVSYEQYF. Here the CDR3 DNA reads TGTGCCAGCAAGTCAGGTCCACTGGTCTCCTACGAGCAGTACTTC.

The chain is built from TRBV5-1 and TRBJ2-7; no reliable D call. The germline V gene has CDR1 SGHRS and CDR2 YFSETQ. The CDR3 totals 15 residues. Trimming left V 6 bases short and J 3 bases short, with 19 bases between. The chain's CDR3 is CASKSEAAPGYEQYF. In DNA, the CDR3 is TGCGCCAGCAAGAGTGAGGCGGCGCCCGGCTACGAGCAGTACTTC.

A remark on this clone: Additional DNA sequences in this sample encode the identical CDR3. This chain joins TRBV2 and TRBJ2-1; no reliable D call. CDR3 length: 12 amino acids. CDR1 and CDR2 (germline): SNHLY, FYNNEI. V was pared by 3 bases and J by 7 bases, with 7 bases between. The CDR3: CASSDRRNEQFF. Written as DNA, the CDR3 is TGTGCCAGCAGTGATAGGCGGAATGAGCAGTTCTTC.

For the CDR3, the DNA is TGTGCCAGCAGTTACTCAGGGACCACAGATACGCAGTATTTT. This translates into CASSYSGTTDTQYF. The V call is TRBV6-5, the J call TRBJ2-3; TRBD1 or TRBD2 may be the D gene (5 bases each). Germline V gives CDR1 MNHEY, CDR2 SVGAGI. V dropped 0 bases and J dropped 2 bases, with 6 bases sitting between them. The CDR3 has 14 residues.

This clone appeared once. The J gene is TRBJ2-7, the V gene TRBV5-4, with 9 positions matching TRBD1. With 9 bases clipped from V and 5 bases from J, the junction kept 9 bases outside the gene matches. The CDR3 consists of 13 residues. Germline V gives CDR1 SGHNT, CDR2 YYREEE (reference sequence). CDR3 in amino acids: CATQPTGGHEQYF. Here the CDR3 DNA reads TGTGCCACCCAGCCTACAGGGGGCCACGAGCAGTACTTC.

The chain combines TRBV27 with TRBJ2-7, with 9 bases lining up with TRBD2. Germline V lookup: CDR1 MNHEY, CDR2 SMNVEV (reference sequence). The CDR3 length is 15 residues. V shed 5 bases, J shed 3 bases, and the junction held 8 bases outside the gene matches. CDR3 sequence: CASSPRGSGSYEQYF. The CDR3 coding sequence is TGTGCCAGCAGTCCGCGTGGTAGCGGGAGCTACGAGCAGTACTTC.

The chain has TRBV28 and TRBJ2-5; TRBD2 agrees at 9 bases. Losses at the gene ends were 8 bases for V and 5 bases for J; bases not matched to a gene: 9. CDR1 is MDHEN and CDR2 is SYDVKM in the germline V gene. CDR3 length equals 14 residues. CDR3 bases: TGTGCCAGCGGGCTTAGCGGGAGAGGCGAGACCCAGTACTTC. Its protein product is CASGLSGRGETQYF.

Comment on this clone: The junction does not match germline at one end; this may be a read error. This chain links TRBV5-4 with TRBJ2-2; weak D call: TRBD2 (5 bases). The germline CDR1 and CDR2 sequences are SGHNT and YYREEE (reference sequence). The CDR3 length is 13 residues. The CDR3 reads CASSLVGEVEVFF. The CDR3 DNA is TGTGCCAGCAGCTTGGTAGGAGAAGTGGAGGTGTTTTTT.

The chain joins TRBV7-9 to TRBJ2-7; 10 nucleotides match TRBD2. CDR1 and CDR2 from the germline V gene are SEHNR and FQNEAQ (reference sequence). The CDR3 has 14 residues. V gave up 5 bases and J gave up 3 bases; unmatched junction bases: 4. The CDR3 sequence: CASSQSGRGYEQYF. In nucleotides, the CDR3 is TGTGCCAGCAGCCAGAGCGGGAGGGGCTACGAGCAGTACTTC.

V and J are TRBV27 and TRBJ2-3; D gene unclear. Trimming removed 1 base at V and 7 bases at J, with 9 bases between. This CDR3 comprises 13 residues. Per germline, CDR1 MNHEY and CDR2 SMNVEV (reference sequence). The DNA for the CDR3 is TGTGCCAGCAGTTTATTAACTACGTATACGCAGTATTTT. It specifies CASSLLTTYTQYF.

The V gene is TRBV28, the J gene TRBJ2-1; tentatively, D is TRBD1 (6 bases). Germline CDR1 is MDHEN and CDR2 is SYDVKM. The CDR3 sequence is 18 residues long. The V gene lost 3 bases and the J gene lost 5 bases, with 23 bases spanning the gap. DNA for the CDR3: TGTGCCAGCAGTTTGGTACCATTACAGGGCCCAGGAAACAATGAGCAGTTCTTC. This gives the protein CASSLVPLQGPGNNEQFF.